This T cell receptor (beta chain) derives from a study of response to subunit inactivated influenza vaccine. This clonotype was picked up a small number of times. Its specificity is unknown. The J segment lost 2 bases and the V segment lost 5 bases, leaving 4 bases of the junction unmatched. The V gene's germline CDR1 is LNHDA and CDR2 SQIVND (reference sequence). The CDR3 spans 14 residues. General study findings and limits: Each seasonal influenza vaccination, the authors suggested, recruits few new T cells.

One entry per CDR3 protein results from TCRdb running MiXCR on the RT-PCR reads. The repertoire holds 530,000 or so distinct CDR3 sequences, with around 15% as singletons. The genes are TRBV19 and TRBJ2-7; TRBD2 agrees at 9 bases. Material: PBMCs from blood, obtained 11 to 12 days after vaccination. The receptor comes from a man aged 50-60 years who received an inactivated influenza vaccine. The CDR3 is CASSRSGSTYEQYF. The CDR3 DNA reads as TGTGCCAGTAGTCGTAGCGGGAGCACCTACGAGCAGTACTTC.